Below, 20 T cell receptor beta chains from the same sample are listed, as sequenced in a study of blood T cell repertoires in COVID-19. This table comes from immunoSEQ multiplex PCR, and its TCRdb copy is limited to in-frame clones, with some not included. Here the sample spans about 240,000 clones, about 84% being singletons. The sequenced sample consisted of peripheral blood. Receptor source: an elderly man with acute or convalescent COVID-19.

The V call is TRBV27, the J call TRBJ1-1; 10 positions match TRBD1. CDR3 length: 19 residues. Germline CDR1 MNHEY, CDR2 SMNVEV (reference sequence). V lost 7 bases and J lost 0; bases outside the gene matches: 17. The CDR3 protein is CASTNNRTGGDFMNTEAFF. The CDR3 DNA reads as TGTGCCAGCACCAACAACAGGACAGGGGGGGACTTCATGAACACTGAAGCTTTCTTT.

V gene TRBV5-1 combines with J gene TRBJ2-1, with 13 bases aligning to TRBD2. CDR3 size: 16 residues. The V gene's germline CDR1 is SGHRS and CDR2 YFSETQ. V shed 4 bases and J 8 bases; nucleotides not matched to a gene: 9. CDR3 bases: TGCGCCAGCAGCCCGGGACTAGCGGGAATATCCCATGAGCAGTTCTTC. It yields the protein CASSPGLAGISHEQFF.

The chain couples TRBV6-2 or TRBV6-3 to TRBJ2-1, with 14 bases aligning to TRBD2. The length of the CDR3 is 18 residues. The germline CDR1 and CDR2 sequences are MNHEY and SVGEGT. V gave up 2 bases and J gave up 9 bases; unmatched junction bases: 12. Here the CDR3 reads CASSYPGLAGGIEFEQFF. DNA for the CDR3: TGTGCCAGCAGTTACCCCGGACTAGCGGGGGGCATAGAATTTGAGCAGTTCTTC.

The chain uses TRBV3-1 (or the pseudogene TRBV3-2) and TRBJ1-1; perhaps TRBD1 as D (5 bases). Germline lookup yields CDR1 LGHDT and CDR2 YNNKEL (reference sequence). Trimming left V 1 base short and J 0 bases short, with 15 bases between. The length of the CDR3 is 17 residues. DNA of the CDR3: TGTGCCAGCAGCCAAGTAGGGGCTCTCATAATGAACACTGAAGCTTTCTTT. Protein product: CASSQVGALIMNTEAFF.

This clone was detected only once. The V gene is TRBV5-4, the J gene TRBJ1-6; TRBD1 agrees at 12 bases. The CDR3 covers 17 residues. Germline values: CDR1 SGHNT, CDR2 YYREEE (reference sequence). Germline trimming cut 4 bases from V and 8 bases from J; bases unmatched to any gene: 10. The CDR3 loop reads CASSPGTGGIIYSPLHF. In DNA form, the CDR3 reads TGTGCCAGCAGCCCCGGGACAGGGGGCATAATTTATTCACCCCTCCACTTT.

V usage is TRBV19 and J usage is TRBJ2-1; 8 bases fit TRBD2. V shed 5 bases and J 8 bases; nucleotides not matched to a gene: 8. Germline V gene data show CDR1 as LNHDA and CDR2 as SQIVND (reference sequence). The CDR3 is 14 amino acids. For the CDR3, the DNA is TGTGCCAGTAGTTCATATAGCGGGATCGATGAGCAGTTCTTC. It translates to CASSSYSGIDEQFF.

The V gene is TRBV18, the J gene TRBJ2-2; D is unresolved. Germline V CDR1 and CDR2: KGHSH, LQKENI. The CDR3 totals 14 residues. Trimming took off 3 bases at V and 7 bases at J, with 12 bases between the two ends. The CDR3 spells CASSPADTGGELFF. CDR3 nucleotides: TGTGCCAGCTCACCGGCCGACACTGGCGGGGAGCTGTTTTTT.

This chain uses TRBV5-1 with TRBJ1-2; D is ambiguous. CDR1 and CDR2 from the germline V gene are SGHRS and YFSETQ. Trimming pared 3 bases from V and 0 bases from J, leaving 12 bases between. This CDR3 comprises 15 residues. This chain's CDR3 is CASSSDGRANYGYTF. In DNA form, the CDR3 reads TGCGCCAGCAGCTCGGACGGGAGAGCTAACTATGGCTACACCTTC. Looking up the rest from reference TRBV5-1 and TRBJ1-2 gives the full variable domain: KAGVTQTPRYLIKTRGQQVTLSCSPISGHRSVSWYQQTPGQGLQFLFEYFSETQRNKGNFPGRFSGRQFSNSRSEMNVSTLELGDSALYLCASSSDGRANYGYTFGSGTRLTVV.

The V gene is TRBV7-9, the J gene TRBJ1-1, with TRBD1 matching 7 bases. The germline gives CDR1 SEHNR, CDR2 FQNEAQ (reference sequence). Germline trimming cut 2 bases from V and 8 bases from J; bases unmatched to any gene: 8. The CDR3 is 14 residues long. The CDR3 bases are TGTGCCAGCAGCTTACGGGACAGTGTTCGGGAAGCTTTCTTT. It codes for CASSLRDSVREAFF.

This chain connects TRBV7-2 to TRBJ2-7, with D perhaps matching TRBD1 (6 bases). V dropped 4 bases and J dropped 3 bases, with 13 bases sitting between them. Germline assignment: CDR1 SGHTA and CDR2 FQGNSA. This CDR3 contains 14 residues. The CDR3 DNA sequence: TGTGCCAGCAGCTCCCGGACAGAGATCTACGAGCAGTACTTC. Its translation is CASSSRTEIYEQYF.

This clone was counted a single time. The chain uses TRBV19 and TRBJ2-3, with 7 bases fitting TRBD1. Per the germline V gene, CDR1 is LNHDA and CDR2 is SQIVND (reference sequence). The V segment lost 3 bases and the J segment 1 base; nucleotides outside the gene matches: 4. The CDR3 sequence is 15 residues long. The CDR3 sequence: CASSIGTVRTDTQYF. CDR3 bases: TGTGCCAGTAGTATCGGGACAGTCCGCACAGATACGCAGTATTTT. Combining the CDR3 with reference TRBV19 and TRBJ2-3 gives the whole variable domain DGGITQSPKYLFRKEGQNVTLSCEQNLNHDAMYWYRQDPGQGLRLIYYSQIVNDFQKGDIAEGYSVSREKKESFPLTVTSAQKNPTAFYLCASSIGTVRTDTQYFGPGTRLTVL.

This clone was counted a few times. The chain links TRBV7-9 to TRBJ2-1, with D perhaps TRBD1 (7 bases). CDR3 length: 16 amino acids. Trimming shortened V by 0 bases and J by 3 bases, and 12 bases separated the two germline ends. Germline CDR1 and CDR2: SEHNR and FQNEAQ (reference sequence). This CDR3 reads CASSLAPGGLYNEQFF. The CDR3 DNA sequence: TGTGCCAGCAGCTTAGCGCCAGGGGGGCTCTACAATGAGCAGTTCTTC.

This chain links TRBV3-1 (or the pseudogene TRBV3-2) with TRBJ1-5; TRBD1 is a possible D gene (6 bases). Germline CDR1 is LGHDT and CDR2 is YNNKEL (reference sequence). The V end lost 4 bases, the J end lost 5 bases, and 15 bases lay between the germline ends. This CDR3 is built from 15 residues. The CDR3 bases are TGTGCCAGCAGCCCAGGCAGGGGATGGGATCAGCCCCAGCATTTT. Protein: CASSPGRGWDQPQHF.

The J gene is TRBJ2-1, the V gene TRBV29-1, with 9 bases matching TRBD2. The CDR3 loop spans 16 amino acids. CDR1 is SQVTM, CDR2 ANQGSEA, per germline. The trim removed 4 bases at V and 4 bases at J, leaving 11 bases unmatched. CDR3 amino acids: CSVASASGTSYNEQFF. The CDR3 nucleotides are TGCAGCGTTGCATCGGCTAGCGGGACCTCTTACAATGAGCAGTTCTTC.

The V and J genes are TRBV6-5 and TRBJ1-5, with a tentative D call TRBD1 (6 bases). V lost 6 bases and J lost 4, with 13 bases in between. The germline V gene has CDR1 MNHEY and CDR2 SVGAGI. This CDR3 has 14 residues. This chain's CDR3 is CASSARGENQPQHF. In DNA, the CDR3 is TGTGCCAGCAGCGCCAGGGGAGAGAATCAGCCCCAGCATTTT.

The chain combines TRBV5-1 with TRBJ1-2; D is uncertain. Per germline, CDR1 SGHRS and CDR2 YFSETQ. Trimming pared 4 bases from V and 4 bases from J, leaving 14 bases between. The CDR3 is 14 amino acids. The CDR3 region has the DNA TGCGCCAGCAGCAAAGCGGACGGCTCCTATGGCTACACCTTC. Translating it yields CASSKADGSYGYTF.

In this sample, this clone turned up a few times. The genes are TRBV9 and TRBJ2-7; TRBD2 agrees at 9 bases. The CDR3 contains 16 residues. The V gene's germline CDR1 is SGDLS and CDR2 YYNGEE. V lost 4 bases to trimming and J lost 3 bases; unmatched junction nucleotides: 11. The CDR3 region is CASSSGASGTFYEQYF. The CDR3 DNA reads TGTGCCAGCAGCTCCGGAGCTAGCGGGACCTTCTACGAGCAGTACTTC.

The V gene is TRBV27, the J gene TRBJ2-3; TRBD2 might be the D (6 bases). CDR3 length: 15 amino acids. V was shortened by 1 base and J by 4 bases, with 12 bases between the two germline ends. Looked up from germline, CDR1 is MNHEY and CDR2 is SMNVEV (reference sequence). This chain's CDR3 is CASSLLELAADTQYF. The CDR3 bases are TGTGCCAGCAGTTTATTGGAACTAGCAGCAGATACGCAGTATTTT.

The chain employs TRBV28 and TRBJ1-5; D is possibly TRBD1 (6 bases). The CDR3 has 14 residues. The V gene's germline CDR1 is MDHEN and CDR2 SYDVKM. Trimming stripped 3 bases from V and 6 bases from J, with 12 bases between. The CDR3 region has the DNA TGTGCCAGCAGTTTTTCGGCAGGGGTTCAGCCCCAGCATTTT. Translated, it gives CASSFSAGVQPQHF.

The chain couples TRBV6-5 to TRBJ1-5, with D possibly being TRBD1 (5 bases). Trimming removed 6 bases from V and 4 bases from J, with 10 bases in between. Germline lookup yields CDR1 MNHEY and CDR2 SVGAGI. This CDR3 spans 13 amino acids. CDR3 protein: CASRDQGNQPQHF. The DNA of the CDR3 is TGTGCCAGCAGAGATCAGGGTAATCAGCCCCAGCATTTT.